This TCR beta chain originates from a study of blood T cell repertoires in COVID-19. As for the study in general: PBMCs, B-cell-depleted T cells, or T cells were the source of the cDNA or gDNA that made up the material.

As processed by the authors: Estimates of nucleated cell counts were drawn from the amplification of reference gene primers. The repertoire was sequenced with immunoSEQ multiplex PCR; TCRdb's copy has only in-frame clones and lacks some. That table is the source of V, J and clone size, and D and trimming were worked out from the DNA. Of roughly 200,000 clones listed, 80% to 90% are singletons. The germline V gene has CDR1 SGHKS and CDR2 YYEKEE (reference sequence). The length of the CDR3 is 15 residues. V was shortened by 2 bases and J by 6 bases, with 15 bases between the two germline ends. The sequencing sample was made of peripheral blood. The chain has TRBV5-5 and TRBJ1-5; a possible D gene is TRBD1 (5 bases). This sequence originates from a woman between 18 and 29 years old who had recovered from COVID-19. The CDR3 is CASSFLGAASQPQHF. CDR3 DNA sequence: TGTGCCAGCAGCTTCCTAGGGGCTGCTAGTCAGCCCCAGCATTTT. The whole variable domain, filled in from reference TRBV5-5 and TRBJ1-5, reads DAGVTQSPTHLIKTRGQQVTLRCSPISGHKSVSWYQQVLGQGPQFIFQYYEKEERGRGNFPDRFSARQFPNYSSELNVNALLLGDSALYLCASSFLGAASQPQHFGDGTRLSIL.